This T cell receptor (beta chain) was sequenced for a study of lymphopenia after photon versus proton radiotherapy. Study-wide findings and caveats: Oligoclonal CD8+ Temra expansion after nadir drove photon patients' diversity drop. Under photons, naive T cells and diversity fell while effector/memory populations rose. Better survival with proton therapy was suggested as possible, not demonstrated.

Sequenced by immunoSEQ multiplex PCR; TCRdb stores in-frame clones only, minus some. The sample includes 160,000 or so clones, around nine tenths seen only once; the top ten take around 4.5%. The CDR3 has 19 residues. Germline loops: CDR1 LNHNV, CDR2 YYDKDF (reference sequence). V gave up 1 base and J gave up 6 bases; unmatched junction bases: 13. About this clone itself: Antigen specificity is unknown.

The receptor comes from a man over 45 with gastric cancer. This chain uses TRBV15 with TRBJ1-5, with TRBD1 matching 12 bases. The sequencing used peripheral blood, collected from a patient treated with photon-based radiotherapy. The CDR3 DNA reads TGTGCCACCAGCAGAGGTCCGGGACAGGGGGCCTTTGTGGGTCAGCCCCAGCATTTT. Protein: CATSRGPGQGAFVGQPQHF.